This TCR beta chain was captured by sequencing in a study of identifying expanded T cells in peripheral blood. Study-level findings and limits: Around 1.2 clones differed between technical replicates, versus 16.4 and 19 over time. Clone count variance between roughly 2-week samples rose with total template count.

The length of the CDR3 is 13 residues. After removal of 4 bases from V and 11 bases from J, the junction contained 7 bases not matched to a gene. Germline V CDR1 and CDR2: SGHVS, FQNEAQ. Method: immunoSEQ multiplex PCR; TCRdb's copy keeps in-frame clones and lacks some. This table has more than 65,000 clones, 89% appearing once. Concerning this clone itself: The antigen is unknown.

This chain joins TRBV7-8 and TRBJ1-4; 7 bases map to TRBD1. Sequences were obtained from blood. This receptor was obtained from a person aged 18 to 75 in good health. CDR3 protein: CASSSTPTGKLFF. The CDR3 nucleotides are TGTGCCAGCAGCTCAACGCCGACAGGGAAACTGTTTTTT.